This passage covers 3 T cell receptor beta chains from one sample sequenced in a study of blood T cell repertoires in COVID-19. The repertoire was sequenced with immunoSEQ multiplex PCR; TCRdb's copy has only in-frame clones and lacks some. The sample lists just over 300,000 clones, 70% to 90% occurring once. Source material: PBMCs or T cells enriched from blood (not recorded which). The receptors originated from a man under 40 who had recovered from COVID-19.

V usage is TRBV7-8 and J usage is TRBJ2-3, with D uncertain. Per the germline V gene, CDR1 is SGHVS and CDR2 is FQNEAQ. V dropped 6 bases and J dropped 6 bases, with 16 bases sitting between them. This CDR3 is 14 amino acids long. The DNA for the CDR3 is TGTGCCAGCAGGAGAATAGCAAGGTCGGATACGCAGTATTTT. Amino acids: CASRRIARSDTQYF.

This chain connects TRBV27 to TRBJ2-3; tentative D call: TRBD1 (5 bases). The V end was cut by 3 bases, the J end by 0 bases, with 16 bases between. CDR3 length equals 17 residues. Germline-derived CDR1 and CDR2 are MNHEY and SMNVEV (reference sequence). CDR3 amino acids: CASSFLTDSTSTDTQYF. The DNA of the CDR3 is TGTGCCAGCAGTTTCCTGACAGACAGCACTAGCACAGATACGCAGTATTTT.

The chain has TRBV5-5 and TRBJ1-4; D ambiguous. The V gene lost 5 bases and the J gene lost 7 bases, with 12 bases spanning the gap. Germline V gene sequence: CDR1 SGHKS, CDR2 YYEKEE (reference sequence). The length of the CDR3 is 13 residues. As DNA, the CDR3 is TGTGCCAGCAGTCGGGGTGGCTCTGAAAAACTGTTTTTT. Translating gives CASSRGGSEKLFF.